A single sample gave rise to the 29 T cell receptor beta chains below, sequenced in a study of T cell clonality in common variable immunodeficiency. Libraries were prepared by immunoSEQ multiplex PCR; TCRdb keeps only in-frame clonotypes and omits some of them. In total the sample includes 50,000 to 65,000 clones, none of them seen once. The sample consisted of peripheral blood mononuclear cells. These receptor sequences come from a person aged 18 to 75 in good health.

This clone was found a few times. The CDR3 is cut off 3 residues early in the read; its end comes from the germline J gene. The chain employs TRBV10-2 and TRBJ1-1; TRBD1 agrees at 8 bases. Germline values: CDR1 WSHSY, CDR2 SAAADI. The length of the CDR3 is 12 residues. The J segment lost 1 base and the V segment lost 8 bases, leaving 0 bases of the junction unmatched. The CDR3 is CASGQGNTEAFF. CDR3 bases read: TGCGCCAGCGGACAGGGGAACACTGAA.

The table lists this clone with many counts. The CDR3 extends 3 residues past the end of the read, so its final part is completed from the germline J gene. J is TRBJ1-3 and V is TRBV7-9; D not certain. The germline V and J ends were trimmed by 8 bases and 4 bases, with 12 bases remaining between them. Looked up from germline, CDR1 is SEHNR and CDR2 is FQNEAQ (reference sequence). The CDR3 sequence is 13 residues long. The CDR3 sequence is CASSGVFGNTIYF. The covered CDR3 bases are TGTGCCAGCTCCGGGGTCTTCGGAAACACC. The full variable domain, completed using reference TRBV7-9 and TRBJ1-3, is DTGVSQNPRHKITKRGQNVTFRCDPISEHNRLYWYRQTLGQGPEFLTYFQNEAQLEKSRLLSDRFSAERPKGSFSTLEIQRTEQGDSAMYLCASSGVFGNTIYFGEGSWLTVV.

This clone occurred many times. The CDR3 is cut off 3 residues early in the read; its end comes from the germline J gene. The rearrangement joins TRBV20-1 to TRBJ2-1; 10 nucleotides line up with TRBD2. This CDR3 comprises 14 residues. CDR1 and CDR2 from the germline V gene are DFQATT and SNEGSKA (reference sequence). The junction had 9 bases not matched to a gene; V was cut back by 6 bases and J by 7 bases. The CDR3 DNA, read in part, is TGCAGTGCGGAGAAGCGGGGGGGCCTGAATGAG. It encodes CSAEKRGGLNE. The full CDR3 is CSAEKRGGLNEQFF.

Comments on this clone: Coverage ceases 3 residues before the CDR3 finishes, and the germline J gene fills in the end. The gene calls are TRBV7-9 and TRBJ2-7, with D maybe TRBD2 (7 bases). The CDR3 is 11 amino acids. The V gene's germline CDR1 is SEHNR and CDR2 FQNEAQ (reference sequence). With 5 bases removed from V and 6 bases from J, the gap between germline ends came to 8 bases. The covered CDR3 bases are TGTGCCAGCAGCCGGGGGGCCGAG. This encodes CASSRGAE. The CDR3 reads in full as CASSRGAEQYF.

This clone was seen ten or more times. The read comes to an end 3 residues before the CDR3 does, leaving the germline J gene to fill in the end. The chain links TRBV30 to TRBJ2-3; D perhaps matches TRBD1 (6 bases). CDR3 length equals 15 residues. Trimming shortened V by 2 bases and J by 0 bases, and 12 bases separated the two germline ends. The germline CDR1 and CDR2 sequences are GTSNPN and SVGIG (reference sequence). The sequenced part of the CDR3 DNA is TGTGCCTGGAGTAAGGGGGACACTAGCACAGATACG. Protein product: CAWSKGDTSTDT. The whole CDR3 sequence is CAWSKGDTSTDTQYF. Using reference TRBV30 and TRBJ2-3 for the parts outside the CDR3, the full variable domain is SQTIHQWPATLVQPVGSPLSLECTVEGTSNPNLYWYRQAAGRGLQLLFYSVGIGQISSEVPQNLSASRPQDRQFILSSKKLLLSDSGFYLCAWSKGDTSTDTQYFGPGTRLTVL.

This clone appeared many times. From the germline J gene comes the end of the CDR3, since the read stops 3 residues before it. The chain combines TRBV20-1 with TRBJ1-2, with 7 positions matching TRBD1. CDR1 is DFQATT and CDR2 is SNEGSKA in the germline V gene (reference sequence). The CDR3 contains 15 residues. V was clipped by 4 bases and J by 3 bases; unmatched bases: 11. The part of the CDR3 DNA that was read is TGCAGTGCTATATCGACAGGGAGTTTGGACTATGGC. It translates to CSAISTGSLDYG. The full CDR3 sequence reads CSAISTGSLDYGYTF.

This clone was picked up many times. From the germline J gene comes the end of the CDR3, since the read stops 3 residues before it. V and J are TRBV30 and TRBJ1-5, with D possibly matching TRBD1 (6 bases). The CDR3 loop spans 12 amino acids. Germline CDR1 GTSNPN, CDR2 SVGIG (reference sequence). The V end lost 1 base, the J end lost 9 bases, and 10 bases lay between the germline ends. This CDR3 reads CAWSEGGRPQHF. The sequenced part of the CDR3 DNA is TGTGCCTGGAGTGAGGGGGGGAGGCCC.

In this sample, this clone turned up many times. Coverage ceases 3 residues before the CDR3 finishes, and the germline J gene fills in the end. This chain uses TRBV5-1 with TRBJ2-6, with unresolved D. Germline V gives CDR1 SGHRS, CDR2 YFSETQ. The CDR3 has 16 residues. V dropped 7 bases and J dropped 1 base, with 15 bases sitting between them. The sequenced part of the CDR3 DNA is TGCGCCAGCTCCCCCACCCCCCGGTCTGGGGCCAACGTC. This translates into CASSPTPRSGANV. The whole CDR3 is CASSPTPRSGANVLTF.

This clone was recorded many times. The sequence runs out 3 residues before the end of the CDR3; the remainder is reconstructed from the germline J gene. V is TRBV19 and J is TRBJ1-1; perhaps TRBD1 as D (5 bases). This CDR3 region has 16 residues. CDR1 and CDR2 (germline): LNHDA, SQIVND (reference sequence). The V and J ends lost 6 bases and 4 bases respectively, with 21 bases between them. CDR3 protein: CASSRDGHRGITEAFF. The covered CDR3 bases are TGTGCCAGTAGCCGAGATGGACATAGGGGAATCACTGAA. Full variable domain (missing parts from reference TRBV19 and TRBJ1-1): DGGITQSPKYLFRKEGQNVTLSCEQNLNHDAMYWYRQDPGQGLRLIYYSQIVNDFQKGDIAEGYSVSREKKESFPLTVTSAQKNPTAFYLCASSRDGHRGITEAFFGQGTRLTVV.

This clone was detected ten times or more. The DNA ends 3 residues before the CDR3 does, and the rest of the CDR3 is filled in from the germline J gene. The chain links TRBV19 to TRBJ1-5, with 8 positions matching TRBD1. The V gene's germline CDR1 is LNHDA and CDR2 SQIVND (reference sequence). CDR3 length: 18 residues. Unmatched junction bases numbered 18, after V lost 8 bases and J lost 3 bases. CDR3 amino acids: CASHPRTGFGSSNQPQHF. The sequenced part of the CDR3 DNA is TGTGCCAGTCACCCCCGGACAGGGTTTGGTTCTTCCAATCAGCCC.

Points on this clone: Coverage ceases 3 residues before the CDR3 finishes, and the germline J gene fills in the end. This chain links TRBV10-2 with TRBJ2-7, with 7 bases lining up with TRBD2. The J segment lost 6 bases and the V segment lost 2 bases, leaving 4 bases of the junction unmatched. The germline gives CDR1 WSHSY, CDR2 SAAADI. The length of the CDR3 is 13 residues. The CDR3: CASSEAGVGEQYF. CDR3 DNA, as far as it was read: TGCGCCAGCAGTGAGGCGGGAGTAGGCGAG.

This clone occurred many times. The read stops 3 residues short of the end of the CDR3; the missing end is completed from the germline J gene. This chain connects TRBV7-3 to TRBJ2-7; 9 bases match TRBD1. The CDR3 runs to 15 residues. Trimming cost V 5 bases and J 1 base; bases outside gene matches: 6. Germline assignment: CDR1 SGHTA and CDR2 FQGTGA. The covered CDR3 bases are TGTGCCAGCAGCCCTACAGGGGGCGTATCCTACGAG. This translates into CASSPTGGVSYE. The entire CDR3 is CASSPTGGVSYEQYF.

Ten or more counts support this clone. The read finishes 3 residues shy of the CDR3 end, and the germline J gene is used to complete it. The J gene is TRBJ1-1, the V gene TRBV18; 9 bases align to TRBD1. Trimming at V came to 5 bases and at J to 3 bases, leaving 7 bases not matched to a gene. The CDR3 sequence is 15 residues long. The germline gives CDR1 KGHSH, CDR2 LQKENI. CDR3 sequence: CASSSGTGRDTEAFF. The covered CDR3 bases are TGTGCCAGCTCATCCGGGACAGGGCGGGACACTGAA. The whole variable domain, remainder taken from reference TRBV18 and TRBJ1-1, is NAGVMQNPRHLVRRRGQEARLRCSPMKGHSHVYWYRQLPEEGLKFMVYLQKENIIDESGMPKERFSAEFPKEGPSILRIQQVVRGDSAAYFCASSSGTGRDTEAFFGQGTRLTVV.

This clone appeared many times. The observed sequence ends 3 residues before the CDR3 terminus, with the missing tail filled in from the germline J gene. The chain carries TRBV19 and TRBJ2-5; perhaps TRBD1 as D (5 bases). With 2 bases removed from V and 5 bases from J, the gap between germline ends came to 12 bases. Per germline, CDR1 LNHDA and CDR2 SQIVND (reference sequence). The CDR3 consists of 14 residues. CDR3 residues: CASSILGVQETQYF. The sequenced part of the CDR3 DNA is TGTGCCAGTAGTATATTAGGGGTGCAGGAGACC.

This clone was picked up many times. The read gets to within 3 residues of the CDR3 end, and the germline J gene fills in the rest. This chain uses TRBV7-9 with TRBJ1-2; 9 bases line up with TRBD1. This CDR3 contains 14 residues. Germline V lookup: CDR1 SEHNR, CDR2 FQNEAQ (reference sequence). V shed 6 bases, J shed 6 bases, and the junction held 8 bases outside the gene matches. Partial CDR3 DNA: TGTGCCAGCAGTGCCCTAGGGACAGGGAATGGC. Its translation: CASSALGTGNG. The full CDR3 is CASSALGTGNGYTF.

The sample holds many counts of this clone. The read is 3 residues too short to cover the CDR3 end, so that end is filled in from the germline J gene. This chain connects TRBV9 to TRBJ2-1, with D possibly matching TRBD1 (6 bases). With 0 bases removed from V and 3 bases from J, the gap between germline ends came to 13 bases. CDR3 size: 16 residues. Looked up from germline, CDR1 is SGDLS and CDR2 is YYNGEE. CDR3 DNA, as far as it was read: TGTGCCAGCAGCGTAGAAGGGACATCTGTCTACAATGAG. This sequence encodes CASSVEGTSVYNE. The entire CDR3 reads CASSVEGTSVYNEQFF. Full variable domain (rest looked up from reference TRBV9 and TRBJ2-1): DSGVTQTPKHLITATGQRVTLRCSPRSGDLSVYWYQQSLDQGLQFLIQYYNGEERAKGNILERFSAQQFPDLHSELNLSSLELGDSALYFCASSVEGTSVYNEQFFGPGTRLTVL.

This clone was detected many times. The CDR3 extends 3 residues past the end of the read, so its final part is completed from the germline J gene. The V and J genes are TRBV19 and TRBJ2-1; TRBD2 matches 7 bases. V shed 5 bases and J 7 bases; nucleotides not matched to a gene: 11. Germline values: CDR1 LNHDA, CDR2 SQIVND (reference sequence). The length of the CDR3 is 15 residues. The CDR3 bases that were read are TGTGCCAGTAGTTCGGCGCTAGCGGCGTTGAATGAG. This gives the protein CASSSALAALNE. The whole CDR3 region reads CASSSALAALNEQFF.

This clone was seen repeatedly, ten times or more. The read halts 3 residues ahead of the CDR3 end, with the missing end drawn from the germline J gene. This chain joins TRBV28 and TRBJ2-1; 7 bases align to TRBD2. There are 16 residues in the CDR3. CDR1 is MDHEN and CDR2 is SYDVKM in the germline V gene. With V trimmed by 5 bases and J by 4 bases, 11 bases remained unmatched. The CDR3 bases that were read are TGTGCCAGCAGTGACTTTCTAGCGGATGAATACAATGAG. This gives the protein CASSDFLADEYNE. The CDR3 as a whole reads CASSDFLADEYNEQFF.

This clone was observed many times. Coverage ceases 3 residues before the CDR3 finishes, and the germline J gene fills in the end. V is TRBV24-1 and J is TRBJ2-5; D may be TRBD1 (6 bases). The CDR3 contains 17 residues. V lost 4 bases to trimming and J lost 1 base, with 18 bases between them. CDR1 is KGHDR, CDR2 SFDVKD, per germline. This CDR3 is CATSDPSPQGLQETQYF. Partial CDR3 DNA: TGTGCCACCAGTGACCCATCACCACAGGGTCTCCAAGAGACC.

This clone showed up many times. The read stops 3 residues short of the end of the CDR3; the missing end is completed from the germline J gene. The V gene is TRBV29-1, the J gene TRBJ2-3, with 12 positions matching TRBD2. Germline CDR1 and CDR2: SQVTM and ANQGSEA. This CDR3 spans 16 amino acids. Trimming at V came to 6 bases and at J to 2 bases, leaving 9 bases not matched to a gene. The covered CDR3 bases are TGCAGCGTGGAGAAGACTAGCGGGGGCCTCACAGATACG. This codes for CSVEKTSGGLTDT. The whole CDR3 sequence reads CSVEKTSGGLTDTQYF.

At least ten counts were recorded for this clone. The sequenced fragment ends 3 residues before the CDR3 boundary, so the rest is inferred from the germline J gene. The rearrangement links TRBV6-1 to TRBJ1-5; 8 bases map to TRBD1. Germline V gene lookup returns CDR1 MNHNS and CDR2 SASEGT. V was clipped by 1 base and J by 5 bases; unmatched bases: 4. This CDR3 is 15 amino acids long. The CDR3 is CASSEGTGNDQPQHF. Incomplete CDR3 DNA: TGTGCCAGCAGTGAAGGGACAGGGAACGATCAGCCC.

This clone was counted ten times or more. The sequence runs out 3 residues before the end of the CDR3; the remainder is reconstructed from the germline J gene. This rearrangement joins TRBV15 to TRBJ1-2; no clear D. V lost 0 bases to trimming and J lost 4 bases, with 18 bases between them. This CDR3 has 17 residues. Germline CDR1 and CDR2: LNHNV and YYDKDF (reference sequence). CDR3 in amino acids: CATSRDKLPGSFYGYTF. Partial CDR3 DNA: TGTGCCACCAGCAGAGATAAGTTACCGGGTTCCTTCTATGGC.

This clone was picked up many times. The read gets to within 3 residues of the CDR3 end, and the germline J gene fills in the rest. The V and J genes are TRBV5-1 and TRBJ2-7; maybe TRBD2 (6 bases). The germline CDR1 and CDR2 sequences are SGHRS and YFSETQ. The CDR3 is 12 amino acids. Trimming removed 4 bases from V and 3 bases from J, with 8 bases in between. Incomplete CDR3 DNA: TGCGCCAGCAGCGACGGGGGCTACGAG. Translating gives CASSDGGYE. The CDR3 in full is CASSDGGYEQYF.

This clone was seen only a few times. The sequenced fragment ends 3 residues before the CDR3 boundary, so the rest is inferred from the germline J gene. V is TRBV2 and J is TRBJ2-4; D not resolved. The CDR3 totals 11 residues. Trimming stripped 6 bases from V and 8 bases from J, with 8 bases between. Germline CDR1 reads SNHLY; CDR2 reads FYNNEI. CDR3 in amino acids: CASRAEDIQYF. CDR3 DNA, as far as it was read: TGTGCCAGCAGGGCCGAAGACATT.

This clone was seen many times. The CDR3 end lies 3 residues beyond the end of the read and is filled in from the germline J gene. This chain links TRBV12-3 or TRBV12-4 with TRBJ1-2; maybe TRBD1 (5 bases). Trimming removed 6 bases from V and 7 bases from J, with 24 bases in between. CDR3 size: 16 residues. The part of the CDR3 DNA that was read is TGTGCCAGCAGCCTGGGGAACAGACAGACTTGGGGTGGC. Protein product: CASSLGNRQTWGG. The entire CDR3 protein reads CASSLGNRQTWGGYTF.

This clone was detected many times. With the read ending 3 residues before the CDR3 end, the germline J gene is used to fill in that end. V and J are TRBV2 and TRBJ1-2; D may be TRBD1 (6 bases). The CDR3 runs 15 residues. Trimming removed 6 bases at V and 5 bases at J, with 19 bases between. Germline CDR1 and CDR2: SNHLY and FYNNEI. The part of the CDR3 DNA that was read is TGTGCCAGCAGGTGGGGGCAGGCTAAACTATATGGC. Encoded protein: CASRWGQAKLYG. In full, the CDR3 is CASRWGQAKLYGYTF.

This clone was seen ten or more times. The read halts 3 residues ahead of the CDR3 end, with the missing end drawn from the germline J gene. V is TRBV5-1 and J is TRBJ2-2; 9 positions agree with TRBD2. Germline V gene lookup returns CDR1 SGHRS and CDR2 YFSETQ. This CDR3 contains 18 residues. The trim removed 1 base at V and 2 bases at J, leaving 9 bases unmatched. The part of the CDR3 DNA that was read is TGCGCCAGCAGCTTGAATCCTAGCGGGATCCTAAACACCGGGGAG. Its translation: CASSLNPSGILNTGE. The full-length CDR3 reads as CASSLNPSGILNTGELFF.

This clone was observed many times. The read falls 3 residues short of the CDR3 end, and the missing part is taken from the germline J gene. The chain joins TRBV6-2 or TRBV6-3 to TRBJ1-6; D possibly corresponds to TRBD1 (6 bases). Germline CDR1 reads MNHEY; CDR2 reads SVGEGT. The CDR3 consists of 14 residues. The ends were cut back, 6 bases at V and 10 bases at J, with 16 bases in the middle. The CDR3 protein is CASRPGTPSSPLHF. The part of the CDR3 DNA that was read is TGTGCCAGCAGACCCGGGACACCCTCATCACCC.

This clone was detected ten times or more. The DNA ends 3 residues before the CDR3 does, and the rest of the CDR3 is filled in from the germline J gene. V is TRBV30 and J is TRBJ1-2, with a tentative D call TRBD1 (6 bases). Germline CDR1 reads GTSNPN; CDR2 reads SVGIG (reference sequence). The CDR3 is 14 residues long. V lost 1 base to trimming and J lost 5 bases, with 14 bases between them. The CDR3 reads CAWSGGPRAYGYTF. The DNA read from the CDR3 is TGTGCCTGGAGTGGGGGGCCTCGTGCGTATGGC.